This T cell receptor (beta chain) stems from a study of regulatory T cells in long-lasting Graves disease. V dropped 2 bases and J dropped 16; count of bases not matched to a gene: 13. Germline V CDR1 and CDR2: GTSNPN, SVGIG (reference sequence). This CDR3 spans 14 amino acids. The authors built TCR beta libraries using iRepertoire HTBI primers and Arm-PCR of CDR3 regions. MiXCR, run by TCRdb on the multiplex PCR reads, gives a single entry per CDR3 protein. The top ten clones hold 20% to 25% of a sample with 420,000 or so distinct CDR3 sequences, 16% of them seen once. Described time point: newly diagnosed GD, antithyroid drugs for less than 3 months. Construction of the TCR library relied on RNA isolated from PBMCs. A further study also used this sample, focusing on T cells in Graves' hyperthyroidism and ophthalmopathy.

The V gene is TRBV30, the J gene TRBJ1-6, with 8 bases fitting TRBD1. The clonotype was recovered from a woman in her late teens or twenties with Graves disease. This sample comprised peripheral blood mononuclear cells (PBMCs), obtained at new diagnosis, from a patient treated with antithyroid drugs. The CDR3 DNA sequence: TGTGCCTGGAGTCTCTCCCAGGGGGCCTATCCTCTCCACTTT. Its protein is CAWSLSQGAYPLHF.